This T cell receptor (beta chain) emerged from a study of vaccination effects on CD4 cells after COVID-19. The overall study: Viral peptide pools were used in the ViraFEST assay to expand antigen-specific CD4+ T cells, and sequencing came afterward.

Turning to this clone: The antigen remains undetermined.

The authors isolated CD4+ T cells after around nine days of culture. Half the medium was swapped for IL-2 medium on days 3 and 7. Findings and limits, study-wide: In the study, convalescent patients were few, and early post-infection timepoints were absent.

Sequencing used immunoSEQ multiplex PCR; TCRdb keeps in-frame clones, though not all of them. This table holds more than 45,000 clones, 60% to 85% found once. After removal of 1 base from V and 4 bases from J, the junction contained 1 base not matched to a gene. From germline, CDR1 is SGHTA and CDR2 FQGNSA. The CDR3 contains 15 residues. The clonotype comes from a human donor who received a COVID-19 vaccine. The chain recombines TRBV7-2 with TRBJ2-3; 11 positions agree with TRBD2. Material: CD4+ T cells from PBMCs cultured without peptide, obtained before COVID-19 vaccination. DNA of the CDR3: TGTGCCAGCAGCTTAGTAGCGGGGGGGGCAGATACGCAGTATTTT. This codes for CASSLVAGGADTQYF.